These T cell receptor beta chains were read from a single sample in a study of blood T cell repertoires in COVID-19. Sequencing used immunoSEQ multiplex PCR; TCRdb keeps in-frame clones, though not all of them. The repertoire consists of around 170,000 clones, with approximately 88% occurring once and the leading ten covering roughly 13%. The sequenced material came from peripheral blood. The receptor set was obtained from a man younger than 35 with active or convalescent COVID-19. Both conserved end residues are part of each CDR3. D genes are given only for firm matches. Clone size is shown for a subset of rows, as once, few, many or a class of expanded clone.

>.|TRBV6-1|TRBJ2-3|.
CASSEGGRTQYF
TGTGCCAGCAGTGAGGGGGGAAGGACGCAGTATTTT
>TRBD2|TRBV7-2|TRBJ2-7|.
CASSLQSSGTSTYEQYF
TGTGCCAGCAGCCTACAATCTTCCGGGACTAGCACCTACGAGCAGTACTTC
>.|TRBV27|TRBJ1-4|.
CATGRGTTNEKLFF
TGTGCCACCGGAAGGGGTACAACTAATGAAAAACTGTTTTTT
>TRBD1|TRBV5-1|TRBJ2-1|.
CASSKNPRDRVPFF
TGCGCCAGCAGCAAAAATCCCCGGGACAGGGTTCCGTTCTTC
>.|TRBV7-9|TRBJ1-1|few
CASSFHQGSTEAFF
TGTGCCAGCAGCTTTCACCAAGGGAGCACTGAAGCTTTCTTT
>TRBD2|TRBV7-2|TRBJ2-3|.
CASSFRGGAGAGTDTQYF
TGTGCCAGCAGCTTTAGGGGGGGAGCGGGAGCGGGCACAGATACGCAGTATTTT
>.|TRBV7-9|TRBJ1-6|.
CASSRDGFSNSPLHF
TGTGCCAGCAGCCGAGACGGGTTCTCTAATTCACCCCTCCACTTT
>TRBD1|TRBV6-1|TRBJ1-6|.
CASNNRGDISPLHF
TGTGCCAGCAACAACAGGGGGGATATTTCACCCCTCCACTTT
>.|TRBV4-2|TRBJ2-7|.
CASSQEGLGGYEQYF
TGTGCCAGCAGCCAAGAGGGACTGGGTGGCTACGAGCAGTACTTC
>TRBD2|TRBV6-2/TRBV6-3|TRBJ2-5|.
CASSYFLAGGPRETQYF
TGTGCCAGCAGTTACTTCTTAGCGGGAGGGCCTCGGGAGACCCAGTACTTC
>TRBD2|TRBV5-5|TRBJ2-7|.
CASTLAGGPYEQYF
TGTGCCAGCACTCTGGCGGGAGGGCCCTACGAGCAGTACTTC
>TRBD1|TRBV25-1|TRBJ1-6|.
CASSRTGNFYNSPLHF
TGTGCCAGCAGCCGGACAGGGAACTTCTATAATTCACCCCTCCACTTT
>TRBD1|TRBV19|TRBJ1-6|.
CASSGGPNSPLHF
TGTGCCAGCTCAGGGGGGCCTAATTCACCCCTCCACTTT
>.|TRBV5-4|TRBJ2-3|once
CASSLNGEGVADTQYF
TGTGCCAGCAGCTTGAATGGGGAGGGGGTAGCGGATACGCAGTATTTT
>TRBD1|TRBV27|TRBJ2-7|.
CASSLYGTGAYEQYF
TGTGCCAGCAGTTTATACGGGACAGGGGCCTACGAGCAGTACTTC
>.|TRBV3-1/TRBV3-2|TRBJ2-2|.
CASSQYPRVYGELFF
TGTGCCAGCAGCCAATATCCCCGGGTGTACGGGGAGCTGTTTTTT
>TRBD2|TRBV6-5|TRBJ2-3|.
CASSRTSGSPDTQYF
TGTGCCAGCAGCAGGACTAGCGGTTCACCAGATACGCAGTATTTT
>TRBD1|TRBV2|TRBJ1-1|.
CASSTRQGSNIEAFF
TGTGCCAGCAGTACCCGACAGGGGTCCAACATTGAAGCTTTCTTT
>.|TRBV6-4|TRBJ2-7|.
CASSERGVRRAFHEQYF
TGTGCCAGCAGTGAAAGAGGGGTCCGGAGGGCCTTCCACGAGCAGTACTTC
>.|TRBV14|TRBJ2-1|.
CASSQVKASGNEQFF
TGTGCCAGCAGCCAAGTGAAGGCTTCGGGGAATGAGCAGTTCTTC
>TRBD2|TRBV15|TRBJ2-1|.
CATSGTLAGGNNEQFF
TGTGCCACCAGCGGCACACTAGCGGGGGGGAACAATGAGCAGTTCTTC
>.|TRBV6-5|TRBJ2-4|.
CASSYRPGLGNIQYF
TGTGCCAGCAGTTACCGACCGGGACTGGGAAACATTCAGTACTTC
>.|TRBV7-9|TRBJ1-6|.
CASSGSQGYSPLHF
TGTGCCAGCAGCGGAAGCCAGGGTTATTCACCCCTCCACTTT
>.|TRBV7-2|TRBJ2-1|.
CASSSSPRGNEQFF
TGTGCCAGCAGCTCCAGCCCTCGAGGGAATGAGCAGTTCTTC
>TRBD1|TRBV30|TRBJ1-5|.
CAWSRDSNQPQHF
TGTGCCTGGAGTCGGGACAGTAATCAGCCCCAGCATTTT
>TRBD1|TRBV19|TRBJ1-2|.
CASSTGGNYGYTF
TGTGCCAGTAGTACAGGGGGGAACTATGGCTACACCTTC
>.|TRBV5-8|TRBJ2-6|few
CASSFQQYSGANVLTF
TGTGCCAGCAGTTTCCAACAGTACTCTGGGGCCAACGTCCTGACTTTC
>.|TRBV12-2|TRBJ2-7|.
CASRILVMTGDYEQYF
TGTGCAAGTCGCATCCTTGTTATGACAGGGGACTACGAGCAGTACTTC
>.|TRBV11-3|TRBJ2-7|.
CASSPRQDHYEQYF
TGTGCCAGCAGCCCGAGACAGGATCACTACGAGCAGTACTTC
>.|TRBV6-5|TRBJ2-1|.
CASMGRRGGKDEQFF
TGTGCCAGCATGGGTAGGAGGGGGGGCAAGGATGAGCAGTTCTTC
>.|TRBV3-1/TRBV3-2|TRBJ1-1|.
CASSQGKGGGNRANTEAFF
TGTGCCAGCAGCCAAGGAAAAGGAGGAGGGAACAGAGCCAACACTGAAGCTTTCTTT
>.|TRBV6-2/TRBV6-3|TRBJ2-6|.
CASSYGGGFSGANVLTF
TGTGCCAGCAGTTACGGGGGCGGATTCTCTGGGGCCAACGTCCTGACTTTC
>TRBD1|TRBV7-9|TRBJ1-1|.
CASSSRGRGQDMVEAFF
TGTGCCAGCAGCTCGCGGGGACGAGGACAGGATATGGTTGAAGCTTTCTTT
>.|TRBV5-1|TRBJ1-6|.
CASSDRSGANSPLHF
TGCGCCAGCAGTGATCGAAGTGGGGCCAATTCACCCCTCCACTTT
>.|TRBV24-1|TRBJ1-5|.
CATSDPDQPQHF
TGTGCCACCAGTGACCCAGATCAGCCCCAGCATTTT
>.|TRBV11-2|TRBJ2-7|.
CASSSPGFHEQYF
TGTGCCAGCAGCTCCCCGGGGTTCCACGAGCAGTACTTC
>.|TRBV29-1|TRBJ1-1|.
CSAVQGWGTEAFF
TGCAGCGCTGTACAGGGTTGGGGCACTGAAGCTTTCTTT
>TRBD1|TRBV29-1|TRBJ1-3|.
CSVQGAGNTIYF
TGCAGCGTCCAGGGGGCTGGAAACACCATATATTTT
>.|TRBV6-5|TRBJ1-6|.
CASSRGHGSPLHF
TGTGCCAGCAGCAGGGGTCATGGGTCACCCCTCCACTTT
>.|TRBV4-1|TRBJ2-5|few
CASSQGASGGETQYF
TGCGCCAGCAGCCAAGGGGCCAGCGGCGGGGAGACCCAGTACTTC
>TRBD2|TRBV2|TRBJ2-2|.
CASSESRLAGAGELFF
TGTGCCAGCAGTGAGTCGAGACTAGCGGGAGCCGGGGAGCTGTTTTTT
>.|TRBV2|TRBJ1-4|.
CASRIGTANEKLFF
TGTGCCAGCAGGATAGGGACTGCTAATGAAAAACTGTTTTTT
>.|TRBV24-1|TRBJ2-3|.
CATSDLSGNLPDTQYF
TGTGCCACCAGTGATTTATCCGGGAATCTCCCAGATACGCAGTATTTT
>TRBD1|TRBV5-1|TRBJ1-6|.
CASSLDRGHNSPLHF
TGCGCCAGCAGCTTGGACAGGGGGCATAATTCACCCCTCCACTTT
>TRBD1|TRBV5-6|TRBJ1-6|.
CASSDGTGYSPLHF
TGTGCCAGCAGCGACGGGACAGGATATTCACCCCTCCACTTT
>TRBD1|TRBV11-3|TRBJ2-3|.
CASSLDPPDRGTDTQYF
TGTGCCAGCAGCTTAGATCCTCCCGACAGGGGCACAGATACGCAGTATTTT
>TRBD1|TRBV10-3|TRBJ1-6|.
CAIKTGTENSPLHF
TGTGCCATCAAAACCGGGACAGAGAATTCACCCCTCCACTTT
>TRBD2|TRBV5-4|TRBJ2-5|.
CASSLRLAGLQETQYF
TGTGCCAGCAGCTTGCGGCTAGCGGGACTCCAAGAGACCCAGTACTTC
>.|TRBV5-4|TRBJ2-1|.
CASSLATRGNNEQFF
TGTGCCAGCAGCTTGGCGACCCGGGGAAACAATGAGCAGTTCTTC
>TRBD1|TRBV20-1|TRBJ1-2|.
CSASFPGTGLSYADGYTF
TGCAGTGCTAGTTTTCCCGGGACAGGGCTCTCCTATGCGGATGGCTACACCTTC
>.|TRBV2|TRBJ2-7|once
CASRGSIAGMTYEQYF
TGTGCCAGCCGAGGATCTATTGCGGGCATGACTTACGAGCAGTACTTC
>TRBD2|TRBV9|TRBJ2-1|.
CASSVEGTSALRGQFF
TGTGCCAGCAGCGTAGAGGGGACTAGCGCCCTTCGGGGGCAGTTCTTC
>TRBD1|TRBV27|TRBJ2-2|once
CASSPLGQGGIAGWAGELFF
TGTGCCAGCAGTCCTCTCGGACAGGGGGGGATAGCGGGATGGGCCGGGGAGCTGTTTTTT
>.|TRBV19|TRBJ1-2|.
CASSISTRDGYTF
TGTGCCAGTAGTATTAGTACGAGGGATGGCTACACCTTC
>TRBD2|TRBV15|TRBJ2-5|.
CATSRTRTSGLEETQYF
TGTGCCACCAGCAGAACCCGGACTAGCGGATTAGAAGAGACCCAGTACTTC
>.|TRBV5-6|TRBJ1-6|.
CASSAGTTNNSPLHF
TGTGCCAGCAGCGCGGGAACCACAAATAATTCACCCCTCCACTTT
>.|TRBV4-3|TRBJ1-2|.
CASSQSGWPRGGYTF
TGCGCCAGCAGCCAATCTGGGTGGCCCCGCGGGGGCTACACCTTC
>.|TRBV2|TRBJ2-5|.
CASSEMARAETQYF
TGTGCCAGCAGTGAAATGGCTAGAGCAGAGACCCAGTACTTC
>TRBD2|TRBV2|TRBJ2-3|.
CASNLLAASDTQYF
TGTGCCAGCAATCTCCTAGCGGCTTCAGATACGCAGTATTTT